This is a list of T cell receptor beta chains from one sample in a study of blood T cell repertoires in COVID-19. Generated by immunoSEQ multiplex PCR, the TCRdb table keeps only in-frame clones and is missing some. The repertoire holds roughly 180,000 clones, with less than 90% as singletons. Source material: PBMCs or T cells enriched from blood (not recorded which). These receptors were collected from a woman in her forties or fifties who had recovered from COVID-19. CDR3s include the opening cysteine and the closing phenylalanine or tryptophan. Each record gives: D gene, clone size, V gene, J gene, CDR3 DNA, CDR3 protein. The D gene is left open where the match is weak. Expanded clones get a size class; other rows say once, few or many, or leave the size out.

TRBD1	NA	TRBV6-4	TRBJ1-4	TGTGCCAGCAGTGACTCGTGGGACAGGGGAAAACTGTTTTTT	CASSDSWDRGKLFF
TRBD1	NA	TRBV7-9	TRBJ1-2	TGTGCCAGCAGCAAGGGACAGGCCGCGGGGGGCTACACCTTC	CASSKGQAAGGYTF
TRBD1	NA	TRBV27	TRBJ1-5	TGTGCCAGCAGTTCGCGACAGGGGGCAAATCAGCCCCAGCATTTT	CASSSRQGANQPQHF
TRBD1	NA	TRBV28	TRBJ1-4	TGTGGGATCGGGGGCGACAGGGGCGAAAAACTGTTTTTT	CGIGGDRGEKLFF
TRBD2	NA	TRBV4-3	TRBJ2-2	TGCGCCAGCAGCCAAGCTGGGCTAGCGGGGACCGGGGAGCTGTTTTTT	CASSQAGLAGTGELFF
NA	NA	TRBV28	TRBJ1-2	TGTGCCAGCAGTTTAATGCGGGGCACGTATGGCTACACCTTC	CASSLMRGTYGYTF
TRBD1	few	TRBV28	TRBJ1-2	TGTGCCAGCAGTTCCAGGGGGCTCAACGCGGGCTACACCTTC	CASSSRGLNAGYTF
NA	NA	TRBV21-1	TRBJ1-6	TGTGCCAGCAGCAAAGTGGGCAGCAGCTCCTATAATTCACCCCTCCACTTT	CASSKVGSSSYNSPLHF
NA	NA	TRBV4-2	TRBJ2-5	TGTGCCAGCAGCCAAGATTCAGGGCCAGAGACCCAGTACTTC	CASSQDSGPETQYF
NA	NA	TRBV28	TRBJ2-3	TGTGCCAGCTTTAAACGGGCACCGGGGGCAGATACGCAGTATTTT	CASFKRAPGADTQYF
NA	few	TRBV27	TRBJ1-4	TGTGCCAGCAGTTCCCCGGGTCTCGGGGAAAAACTGTTTTTT	CASSSPGLGEKLFF
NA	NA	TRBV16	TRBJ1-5	TGTGCCAGCAGCCAAGTCTCGGGGTATCAGCCCCAGCATTTT	CASSQVSGYQPQHF
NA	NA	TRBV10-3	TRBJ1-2	TGTGCCATCAGTGATGGGACAATCGGCTACACCTTC	CAISDGTIGYTF
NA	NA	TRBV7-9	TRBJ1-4	TGTGCCAGCAGCTTAAAAATATCGAGCAAGGAGGAAAAACTGTTTTTT	CASSLKISSKEEKLFF
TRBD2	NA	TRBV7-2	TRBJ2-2	TGTGCCAGCAGCTTATTTGCGGGGGACGGGGAGCTGTTTTTT	CASSLFAGDGELFF
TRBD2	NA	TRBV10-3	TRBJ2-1	TGTGCCATCAGTGAGGCGGGACGGGGGGGCCAGTTTTCATTTGAGCAGTTCTTC	CAISEAGRGGQFSFEQFF
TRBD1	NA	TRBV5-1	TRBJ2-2	TGCGCCAGCAGGGGACAGGCCAACACCGGGGAGCTGTTTTTT	CASRGQANTGELFF
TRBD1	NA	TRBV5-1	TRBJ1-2	TGCGCCAGCAGCAGACTACAGGGGAACTATGGCTACACCTTC	CASSRLQGNYGYTF
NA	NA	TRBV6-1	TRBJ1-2	TGTGCCAGCAGTGAAACCAGCGAGCATGGCTACACCTTC	CASSETSEHGYTF
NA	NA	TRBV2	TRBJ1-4	TGTGCCAGCAGTGAGTTGGTTGAGGCAGAAAAACTGTTTTTT	CASSELVEAEKLFF
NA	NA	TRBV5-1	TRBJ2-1	TGCGCCAGCAGGCGGGACCGGGACAGTTTTACGGATGAGCAGTTCTTC	CASRRDRDSFTDEQFF
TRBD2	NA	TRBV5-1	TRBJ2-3	TGCGCCAGCAGCTCCCTAGCGGGAGAAGATACGCAGTATTTT	CASSSLAGEDTQYF
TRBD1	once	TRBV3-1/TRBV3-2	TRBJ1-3	TGTGCCAGCAGCCAAGGGGACAGTTTCGGAAACACCATATATTTT	CASSQGDSFGNTIYF
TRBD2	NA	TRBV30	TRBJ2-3	TGTGCCTGGAGCGTTGCGAGGACTAGCGGGATCACAGATACGCAGTATTTT	CAWSVARTSGITDTQYF
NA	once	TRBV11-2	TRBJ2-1	TGTGCCAGCAGCTTGGCGGACAATGAGCAGTTCTTC	CASSLADNEQFF
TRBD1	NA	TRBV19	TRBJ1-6	TGTGCCACAACCCCAGGGGGCATTTCACCCCTCCACTTT	CATTPGGISPLHF
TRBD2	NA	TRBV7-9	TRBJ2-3	TGTGCCAGCAGCTCACGGGCTGGACTAGTAAGAGATACGCAGTATTTT	CASSSRAGLVRDTQYF
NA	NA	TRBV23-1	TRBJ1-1	TGCGCCAGAAGTCAACGCACTGAAGCTTTCTTT	CARSQRTEAFF
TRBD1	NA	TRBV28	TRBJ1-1	TGTGCCAGCGGACAGGGGCAAGGTGAAGCTTTCTTT	CASGQGQGEAFF
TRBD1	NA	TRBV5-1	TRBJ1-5	TGCGCCAGCAGCTTGGGACAGGGAGGCAATCAGCCCCAGCATTTT	CASSLGQGGNQPQHF
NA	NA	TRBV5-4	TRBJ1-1	TGTGCCAGCAGCTTGGGACATCAGAATAGGAACACTGAAGCTTTCTTT	CASSLGHQNRNTEAFF
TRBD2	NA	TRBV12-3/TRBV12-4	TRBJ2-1	TGTGCCAGCAGCTCTCGGGAGGGGCAGTTCTTC	CASSSREGQFF
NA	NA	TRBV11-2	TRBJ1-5	TGTGCCAGCAGCTCAGGAGGGTTTAATCAGCCCCAGCATTTT	CASSSGGFNQPQHF
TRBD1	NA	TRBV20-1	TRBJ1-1	TGCAGTGCTAGTTATCGAGGGGGACAGTGGGACACTGAAGCTTTCTTT	CSASYRGGQWDTEAFF
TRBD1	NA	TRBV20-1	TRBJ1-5	TGCAGTGCTAGTGGGGGAGGACAGGGGAGTCAGCCCCAGCATTTT	CSASGGGQGSQPQHF
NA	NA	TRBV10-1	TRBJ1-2	TGCGCCAGCAGTGAGTCGCAGACCGGGGACTATGGCTACACCTTC	CASSESQTGDYGYTF
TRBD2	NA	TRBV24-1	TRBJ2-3	TGTGCCACCAGTGATTTGAGTAGCGGGAGAACAGATACGCAGTATTTT	CATSDLSSGRTDTQYF
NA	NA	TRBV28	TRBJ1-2	TGTGCCAGCAGGCCTGGAGAACAGGGCTTCTATGGCTACACCTTC	CASRPGEQGFYGYTF
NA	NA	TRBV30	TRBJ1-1	TGTGCCTGGAGCCCCGGGATTGAAGCTTTCTTT	CAWSPGIEAFF
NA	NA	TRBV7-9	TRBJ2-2	TGTGCCAGCACCATGGCCAGGGGCGGCAACACCGGGGAGCTGTTTTTT	CASTMARGGNTGELFF
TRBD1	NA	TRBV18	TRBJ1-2	TGTGCCAGCTCACCACAGGGGGCACAAGGCTACACCTTC	CASSPQGAQGYTF
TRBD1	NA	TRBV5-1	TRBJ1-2	TGCGCCAGCAGCTCCGGACAGGATTGGAATGGCTACACCTTC	CASSSGQDWNGYTF
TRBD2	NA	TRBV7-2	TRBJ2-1	TGTGCCAGCAGCTTAATCCCCAGCGGGAGGCCCAATGAGCAGTTCTTC	CASSLIPSGRPNEQFF